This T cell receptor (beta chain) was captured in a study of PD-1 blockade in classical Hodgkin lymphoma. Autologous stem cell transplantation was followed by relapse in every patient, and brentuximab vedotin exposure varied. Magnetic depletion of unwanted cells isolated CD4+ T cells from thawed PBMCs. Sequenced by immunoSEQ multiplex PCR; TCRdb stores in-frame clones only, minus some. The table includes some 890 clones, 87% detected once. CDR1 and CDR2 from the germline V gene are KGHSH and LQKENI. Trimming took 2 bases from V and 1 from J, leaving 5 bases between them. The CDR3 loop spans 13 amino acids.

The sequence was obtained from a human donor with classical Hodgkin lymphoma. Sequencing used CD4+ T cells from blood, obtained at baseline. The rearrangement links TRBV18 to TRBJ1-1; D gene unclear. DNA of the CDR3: TGTGCCAGCTCACCAGAGCGGAACACTGAAGCTTTCTTT. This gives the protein CASSPERNTEAFF.